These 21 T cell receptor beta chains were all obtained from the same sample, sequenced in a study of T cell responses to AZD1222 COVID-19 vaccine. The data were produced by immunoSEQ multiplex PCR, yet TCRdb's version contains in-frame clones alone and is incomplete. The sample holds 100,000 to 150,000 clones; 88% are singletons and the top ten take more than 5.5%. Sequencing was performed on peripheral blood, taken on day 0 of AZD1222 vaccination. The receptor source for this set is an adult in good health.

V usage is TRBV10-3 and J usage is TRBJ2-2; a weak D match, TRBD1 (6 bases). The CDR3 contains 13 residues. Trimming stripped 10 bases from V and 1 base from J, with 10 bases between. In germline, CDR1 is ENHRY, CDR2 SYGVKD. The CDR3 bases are TGTGCCACAACGGGACAGAACACCGGGGAGCTGTTTTTT. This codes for CATTGQNTGELFF.

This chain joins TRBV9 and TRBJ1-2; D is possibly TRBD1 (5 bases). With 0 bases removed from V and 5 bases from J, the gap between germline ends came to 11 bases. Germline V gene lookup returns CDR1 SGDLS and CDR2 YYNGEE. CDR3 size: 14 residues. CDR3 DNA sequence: TGTGCCAGCAGCGTAGATGACAGTCCGTATGGCTACACCTTC. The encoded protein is CASSVDDSPYGYTF.

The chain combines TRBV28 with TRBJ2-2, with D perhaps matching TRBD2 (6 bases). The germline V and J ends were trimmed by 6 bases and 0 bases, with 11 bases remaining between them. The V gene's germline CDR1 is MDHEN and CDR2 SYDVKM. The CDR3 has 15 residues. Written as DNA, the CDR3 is TGTGCCAGCAGAAAAGGACTATCGAACACCGGGGAGCTGTTTTTT. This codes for CASRKGLSNTGELFF.

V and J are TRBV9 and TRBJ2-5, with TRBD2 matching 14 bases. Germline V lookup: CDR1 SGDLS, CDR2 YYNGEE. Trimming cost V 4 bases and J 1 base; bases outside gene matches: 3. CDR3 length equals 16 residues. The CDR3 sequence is CASSLGTSGSQETQYF. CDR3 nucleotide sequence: TGTGCCAGCAGCCTCGGGACTAGCGGGAGCCAAGAGACCCAGTACTTC. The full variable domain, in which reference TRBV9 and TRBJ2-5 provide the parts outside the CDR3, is DSGVTQTPKHLITATGQRVTLRCSPRSGDLSVYWYQQSLDQGLQFLIQYYNGEERAKGNILERFSAQQFPDLHSELNLSSLELGDSALYFCASSLGTSGSQETQYFGPGTRLLVL.

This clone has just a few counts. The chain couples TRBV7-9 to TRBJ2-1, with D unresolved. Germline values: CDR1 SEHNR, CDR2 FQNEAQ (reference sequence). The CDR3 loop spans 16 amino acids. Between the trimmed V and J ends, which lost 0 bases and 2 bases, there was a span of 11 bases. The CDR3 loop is CASSLALGNTYNEQFF. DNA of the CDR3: TGTGCCAGCAGCTTAGCGCTAGGGAACACCTACAATGAGCAGTTCTTC.

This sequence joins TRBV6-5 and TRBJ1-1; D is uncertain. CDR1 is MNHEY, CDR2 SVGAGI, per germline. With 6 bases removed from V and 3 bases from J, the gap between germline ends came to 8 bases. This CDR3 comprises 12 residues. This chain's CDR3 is CASSQDHTEAFF. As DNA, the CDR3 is TGTGCCAGCAGCCAGGACCACACTGAAGCTTTCTTT.

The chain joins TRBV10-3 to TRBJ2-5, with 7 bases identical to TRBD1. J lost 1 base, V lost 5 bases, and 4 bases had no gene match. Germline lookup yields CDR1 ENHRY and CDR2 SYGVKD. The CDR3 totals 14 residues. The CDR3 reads CAISKDRTQETQYF. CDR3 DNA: TGTGCCATCAGTAAGGACAGGACCCAAGAGACCCAGTACTTC.

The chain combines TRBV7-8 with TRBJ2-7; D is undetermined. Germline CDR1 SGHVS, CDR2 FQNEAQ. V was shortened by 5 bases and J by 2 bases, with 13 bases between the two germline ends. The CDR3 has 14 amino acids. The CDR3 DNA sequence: TGTGCCAGCAGCCATCCGACGGGTACCTACGAGCAGTACTTC. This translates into CASSHPTGTYEQYF. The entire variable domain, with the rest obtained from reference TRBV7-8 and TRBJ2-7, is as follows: GAGVSQSPRYKVAKRGQDVALRCDPISGHVSLFWYQQALGQGPEFLTYFQNEAQLDKSGLPSDRFFAERPEGSVSTLKIQRTQQEDSAVYLCASSHPTGTYEQYFGPGTRLTVT.

The CDR3 nucleotides are TGTGCCAGCAGCCCGGACAGGATCTATGGCTACACCTTC. Translated: CASSPDRIYGYTF. V is TRBV28 and J is TRBJ1-2; 7 nucleotides match TRBD1. The CDR3 has 13 amino acids. Germline CDR1 MDHEN, CDR2 SYDVKM. V was clipped by 6 bases and J by 4 bases; unmatched bases: 5.

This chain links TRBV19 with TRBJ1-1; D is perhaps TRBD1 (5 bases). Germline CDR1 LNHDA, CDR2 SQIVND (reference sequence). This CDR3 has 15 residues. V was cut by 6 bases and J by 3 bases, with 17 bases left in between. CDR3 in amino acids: CASSLLTGRDTEAFF. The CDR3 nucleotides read TGTGCCAGTAGCCTTCTTACGGGGCGCGACACTGAAGCTTTCTTT. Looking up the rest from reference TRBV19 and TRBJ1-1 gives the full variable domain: DGGITQSPKYLFRKEGQNVTLSCEQNLNHDAMYWYRQDPGQGLRLIYYSQIVNDFQKGDIAEGYSVSREKKESFPLTVTSAQKNPTAFYLCASSLLTGRDTEAFFGQGTRLTVV.

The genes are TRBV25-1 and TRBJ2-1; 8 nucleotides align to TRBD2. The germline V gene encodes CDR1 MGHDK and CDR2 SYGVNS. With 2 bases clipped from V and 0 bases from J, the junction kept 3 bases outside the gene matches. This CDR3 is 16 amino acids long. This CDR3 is CASSELAGASYNEQFF. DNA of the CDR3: TGTGCCAGCAGTGAACTAGCGGGCGCCTCCTACAATGAGCAGTTCTTC. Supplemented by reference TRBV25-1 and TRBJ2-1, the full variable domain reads EADIYQTPRYLVIGTGKKITLECSQTMGHDKMYWYQQDPGMELHLIHYSYGVNSTEKGDLSSESTVSRIRTEHFPLTLESARPSHTSQYLCASSELAGASYNEQFFGPGTRLTVL.

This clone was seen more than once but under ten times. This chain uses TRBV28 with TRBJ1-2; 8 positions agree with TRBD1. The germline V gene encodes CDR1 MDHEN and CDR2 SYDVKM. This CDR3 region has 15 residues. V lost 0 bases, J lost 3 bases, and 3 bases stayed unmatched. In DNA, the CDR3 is TGTGCCAGCAGTTTATGGACAGGGGACGACTATGGCTACACCTTC. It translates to CASSLWTGDDYGYTF.

The CDR3 is CASSFHGQPQHF. The CDR3 DNA follows: TGTGCCAGCAGTTTCCACGGACAGCCCCAGCATTTT. V gene TRBV28 combines with J gene TRBJ1-5; no firm D call. Germline lookup yields CDR1 MDHEN and CDR2 SYDVKM. Between the trimmed V and J ends, which lost 3 bases and 7 bases, there was a span of 7 bases. The CDR3 contains 12 residues. Combining the CDR3 with reference TRBV28 and TRBJ1-5 gives the whole variable domain DVKVTQSSRYLVKRTGEKVFLECVQDMDHENMFWYRQDPGLGLRLIYFSYDVKMKEKGDIPEGYSVSREKKERFSLILESASTNQTSMYLCASSFHGQPQHFGDGTRLSIL.

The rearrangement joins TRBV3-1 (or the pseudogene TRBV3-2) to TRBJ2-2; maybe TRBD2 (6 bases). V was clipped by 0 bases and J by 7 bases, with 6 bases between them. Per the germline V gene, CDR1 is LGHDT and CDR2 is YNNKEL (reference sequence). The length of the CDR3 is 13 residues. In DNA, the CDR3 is TGTGCCAGCAGCCAAGAGGGGGGCGGGGAGCTGTTTTTT. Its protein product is CASSQEGGGELFF.

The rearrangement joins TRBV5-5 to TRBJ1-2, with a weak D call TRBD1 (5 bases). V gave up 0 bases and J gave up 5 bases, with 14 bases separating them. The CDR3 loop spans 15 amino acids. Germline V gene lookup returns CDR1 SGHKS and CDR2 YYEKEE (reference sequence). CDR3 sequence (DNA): TGTGCCAGCAGCTTGGGGAAAGGAGCAGGGTATGGCTACACCTTC. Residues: CASSLGKGAGYGYTF. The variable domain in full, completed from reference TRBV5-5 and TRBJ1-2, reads DAGVTQSPTHLIKTRGQQVTLRCSPISGHKSVSWYQQVLGQGPQFIFQYYEKEERGRGNFPDRFSARQFPNYSSELNVNALLLGDSALYLCASSLGKGAGYGYTFGSGTRLTVV.

CDR3: CASSPRGAGEAFF. CDR3 bases: TGTGCCAGCAGCCCTCGGGGGGCGGGTGAAGCTTTCTTT. This chain joins TRBV12-3 or TRBV12-4 and TRBJ1-1; possibly TRBD1 for D (6 bases). This CDR3 region has 13 residues. V lost 6 bases to trimming and J lost 7 bases, with 15 bases between them.

The CDR3 nucleotides read TGTGCCAGCAGTCTTACGCGGGCAGGGACTGAAGCTTTCTTT. Protein product: CASSLTRAGTEAFF. The chain recombines TRBV28 with TRBJ1-1; possible D gene TRBD1, 5 bases. Germline V gives CDR1 MDHEN, CDR2 SYDVKM. The CDR3 totals 14 residues. With 5 bases removed from V and 5 bases from J, the gap between germline ends came to 15 bases.

As DNA, the CDR3 is TGTGCCAGCAGTTGGGGGGAATCCTACAATGAGCAGTTCTTC. The encoded protein is CASSWGESYNEQFF. This chain joins TRBV27 and TRBJ2-1; the D gene is possibly TRBD2 (6 bases). Trimming stripped 4 bases from V and 1 base from J, with 8 bases between. Germline CDR1 reads MNHEY; CDR2 reads SMNVEV (reference sequence). This CDR3 is built from 14 residues.

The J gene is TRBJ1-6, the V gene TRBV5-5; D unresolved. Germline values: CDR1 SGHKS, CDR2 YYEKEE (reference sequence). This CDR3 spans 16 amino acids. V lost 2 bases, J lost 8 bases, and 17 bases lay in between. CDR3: CASSFRAADGYSPLHF. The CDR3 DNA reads TGTGCCAGCAGCTTTCGTGCTGCGGACGGATATTCACCCCTCCACTTT.

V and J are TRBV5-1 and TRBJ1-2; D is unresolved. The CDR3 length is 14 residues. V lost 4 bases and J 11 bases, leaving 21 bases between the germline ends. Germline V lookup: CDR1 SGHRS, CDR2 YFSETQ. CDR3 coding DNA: TGCGCCAGCAGCCCAAACCTTAGCCCGGCCTTTTACACCTTC. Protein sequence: CASSPNLSPAFYTF.

The DNA for the CDR3 is TGTGCCAGTAGTAGACAAATAGACTACGAGCAGTACTTC. This sequence encodes CASSRQIDYEQYF. The V and J genes are TRBV19 and TRBJ2-7; no reliable D call. Deletions cut 4 bases from V and 3 bases from J, with 10 bases between. The CDR3 spans 13 residues. Germline CDR1 reads LNHDA; CDR2 reads SQIVND (reference sequence).